These 19 T cell receptor beta chains share one sample of origin, sequenced in a study of blood T cell repertoires in COVID-19. Some clones are missing from TCRdb's copy, which holds only in-frame ones; the method was immunoSEQ multiplex PCR. This table has 40,000 or so clones, about four fifths appearing once. Specimen: peripheral blood. These receptor sequences come from a human donor with acute or convalescent COVID-19. The donor label of this sample is uncertain.

The rearrangement links TRBV10-3 to TRBJ1-1, with D perhaps matching TRBD1 (5 bases). There are 15 residues in the CDR3. V lost 0 bases to trimming and J lost 0 bases, with 8 bases between them. Per the germline V gene, CDR1 is ENHRY and CDR2 is SYGVKD. CDR3 nucleotides: TGTGCCATCAGTGAGTCGACAGTTATGAACACTGAAGCTTTCTTT. Translated, it gives CAISESTVMNTEAFF.

The V call is TRBV6-1, the J call TRBJ1-1; D is undetermined. The CDR3 runs to 14 residues. Deletions cut 6 bases from V and 0 bases from J, with 11 bases between. The germline V gene encodes CDR1 MNHNS and CDR2 SASEGT. The CDR3 sequence: CASRTGVLNTEAFF. In nucleotides, the CDR3 is TGTGCCAGCAGGACCGGGGTCCTGAACACTGAAGCTTTCTTT.

V is TRBV11-2 and J is TRBJ1-6; maybe TRBD1 (5 bases). This CDR3 region has 14 residues. Germline values: CDR1 SGHAT, CDR2 FQNNGV. V was cut by 1 base and J by 11 bases, with 12 bases left in between. The CDR3 region is CASSLGPGSPPLHF. The CDR3 coding sequence is TGTGCCAGCAGCTTAGGTCCAGGGTCTCCACCCCTCCACTTT. The full variable domain, completed using reference TRBV11-2 and TRBJ1-6, is EAGVAQSPRYKIIEKRQSVAFWCNPISGHATLYWYQQILGQGPKLLIQFQNNGVVDDSQLPKDRFSAERLKGVDSTLKIQPAKLEDSAVYLCASSLGPGSPPLHFGNGTRLTVT.

The rearrangement uses TRBV2 and TRBJ1-6; maybe TRBD1 (5 bases). Germline V gene sequence: CDR1 SNHLY, CDR2 FYNNEI. This CDR3 contains 14 residues. CDR3 bases: TGTGCGGGGGGGTTGAGCTCCTATAATTCACCCCTCCACTTT. Its protein product is CAGGLSSYNSPLHF.

The CDR3 loop reads CASSQAAWRGAFF. As DNA, the CDR3 is TGCGCCAGCAGCCAAGCAGCATGGAGGGGAGCTTTCTTT. The chain combines TRBV4-1 with TRBJ1-1; a possible D gene is TRBD1 (5 bases). Trimming left V 1 base short and J 10 bases short, with 13 bases between. The CDR3 has 13 residues. CDR1 MGHRA and CDR2 YSYEKL come from the germline V gene.

This chain connects TRBV5-4 to TRBJ1-1, with a possible D match to TRBD1 (5 bases). Trimming pared 4 bases from V and 2 bases from J, leaving 9 bases between. The CDR3 loop spans 13 amino acids. Germline V gene sequence: CDR1 SGHNT, CDR2 YYREEE (reference sequence). CDR3: CASSQGLNTEAFF. CDR3 nucleotides: TGTGCCAGCAGCCAGGGCCTTAACACTGAAGCTTTCTTT.

The chain recombines TRBV11-2 with TRBJ2-7; the D is unclear. Germline V lookup: CDR1 SGHAT, CDR2 FQNNGV. CDR3 length equals 14 residues. V was shortened by 5 bases and J by 0 bases, with 11 bases between the two germline ends. CDR3 amino acids: CASSPPAGSYEQYF. The DNA of the CDR3 is TGTGCCAGCAGCCCCCCGGCAGGCTCCTACGAGCAGTACTTC.

The chain recombines TRBV5-4 with TRBJ2-7; weak D call: TRBD1 (5 bases). Deletions cut 2 bases from V and 6 bases from J, with 12 bases between. The CDR3 runs 13 residues. Germline V lookup: CDR1 SGHNT, CDR2 YYREEE (reference sequence). The CDR3: CASSFFQDTEQYF. The CDR3 DNA is TGTGCCAGCAGCTTTTTTCAGGACACCGAGCAGTACTTC.

This chain joins TRBV4-1 and TRBJ1-1; 10 bases agree with TRBD1. The CDR3 sequence is 13 residues long. V shed 4 bases and J 5 bases; nucleotides not matched to a gene: 1. CDR1 and CDR2 (germline): MGHRA, YSYEKL. Written as DNA, the CDR3 is TGCGCCAGCAGCCTGGGACAGGGGACTGAAGCTTTCTTT. This translates into CASSLGQGTEAFF.

V usage is TRBV7-9 and J usage is TRBJ1-2, with a tentative D call TRBD1 (6 bases). In germline, CDR1 is SEHNR, CDR2 FQNEAQ (reference sequence). Trimming cost V 5 bases and J 2 bases, with 12 bases left between them. This CDR3 has 14 residues. CDR3 region: CASSTGQSNYGYTF. CDR3 in DNA: TGTGCCAGCAGCACCGGACAGAGCAACTATGGCTACACCTTC.

In this sample, this clone turned up a few times. The chain's CDR3 is CASRPPGTASTDTQYF. For the CDR3, the DNA is TGTGCCAGCAGGCCACCCGGGACAGCTAGCACAGATACGCAGTATTTT. The chain links TRBV7-2 to TRBJ2-3, with 7 bases lining up with TRBD1. Germline CDR1 reads SGHTA; CDR2 reads FQGNSA. The CDR3 loop spans 16 amino acids. Trimming removed 6 bases from V and 0 bases from J; junction bases left unmatched: 9. The whole variable domain, remainder taken from reference TRBV7-2 and TRBJ2-3, is GAGVSQSPSNKVTEKGKDVELRCDPISGHTALYWYRQSLGQGLEFLIYFQGNSAPDKSGLPSDRFSAERTGGSVSTLTIQRTQQEDSAVYLCASRPPGTASTDTQYFGPGTRLTVL.

The chain recombines TRBV5-5 with TRBJ2-3; TRBD2 matches 11 bases. The CDR3 is made up of 14 amino acids. Germline trimming cut 7 bases from V and 3 bases from J; bases unmatched to any gene: 4. Germline V gives CDR1 SGHKS, CDR2 YYEKEE (reference sequence). Here the CDR3 reads CASLTSGRTDTQYF. The CDR3 DNA is TGTGCCAGCCTAACTAGCGGGAGAACAGATACGCAGTATTTT. Based on the CDR3 plus reference TRBV5-5 and TRBJ2-3, the full variable domain is DAGVTQSPTHLIKTRGQQVTLRCSPISGHKSVSWYQQVLGQGPQFIFQYYEKEERGRGNFPDRFSARQFPNYSSELNVNALLLGDSALYLCASLTSGRTDTQYFGPGTRLTVL.

This clone showed up just a few times. The chain joins TRBV11-1 to TRBJ2-3; 7 positions agree with TRBD1. The V and J ends lost 1 base and 3 bases, in that order; junction bases with no gene match: 7. The V gene's germline CDR1 is SGHAT and CDR2 FQDESV (reference sequence). The CDR3 has 16 amino acids. CDR3 residues: CASSLGRDSPTDTQYF. The CDR3 nucleotides are TGTGCCAGCAGCTTAGGCCGGGACAGCCCTACAGATACGCAGTATTTT.

V usage is TRBV5-1 and J usage is TRBJ2-5; TRBD2 aligns across 8 bases. This CDR3 region has 16 residues. Per germline, CDR1 SGHRS and CDR2 YFSETQ. The trim removed 2 bases at V and 4 bases at J, leaving 10 bases unmatched. CDR3 in DNA: TGCGCCAGCAGCTTTTCAGGGACTAGAAACGGAGAGACCCAGTACTTC. Translated: CASSFSGTRNGETQYF.

The chain joins TRBV7-9 to TRBJ1-4, with 9 positions matching TRBD1. Germline CDR1 is SEHNR and CDR2 is FQNEAQ (reference sequence). The junction had 9 bases not matched to a gene; V was cut back by 8 bases and J by 8 bases. The CDR3 runs to 14 residues. CDR3 in DNA: TGTGCCAGCGGGGAGGGACAGGGTTACGAAAAACTGTTTTTT. Amino acid sequence: CASGEGQGYEKLFF.

This clone was found once. This chain joins TRBV7-4 and TRBJ2-2; a weak D match, TRBD1 (6 bases). CDR3 length: 16 residues. Germline CDR1 is SGHVT and CDR2 is SQSDAQ. V dropped 4 bases and J dropped 5 bases, with 17 bases sitting between them. The CDR3 loop reads CASSSNRVVGTGELFF. The CDR3 coding sequence is TGTGCCAGCAGCTCTAACAGGGTAGTAGGAACCGGGGAGCTGTTTTTT. The variable domain in full, with the rest retrieved from reference TRBV7-4 and TRBJ2-2, is GAGVSQSPRYKVAKRGRDVALRCDSISGHVTLYWYRQTLGQGSEVLTYSQSDAQRDKSGRPSGRFSAERPERSVSTLKIQRTEQGDSAVYLCASSSNRVVGTGELFFGEGSRLTVL.

For the CDR3, the DNA is TGTGCCAGCAGCGCGGACAGGGTGCACGGAAACACCATATATTTT. As protein: CASSADRVHGNTIYF. This chain joins TRBV9 and TRBJ1-3; 8 bases fit TRBD1. This CDR3 region has 15 residues. The ends lost 3 bases at V and 4 bases at J; junction bases unmatched: 6. Germline CDR1 and CDR2: SGDLS and YYNGEE.

The rearrangement uses TRBV3-1 (or the pseudogene TRBV3-2) and TRBJ1-4; the D gene is possibly TRBD1 (5 bases). Germline lookup yields CDR1 LGHDT and CDR2 YNNKEL (reference sequence). This CDR3 is built from 16 residues. Trimming took off 4 bases at V and 2 bases at J, with 14 bases between the two ends. The CDR3 bases are TGTGCCAGCAGCCTTAGACAGCAATGGACTAATGAAAAACTGTTTTTT. It codes for CASSLRQQWTNEKLFF.

The CDR3 nucleotides read TGCGCCAGCAGCCTGACCCGAGGCCGGGGGTTTGAGACCCAGTACTTC. It yields the protein CASSLTRGRGFETQYF. The chain carries TRBV4-1 and TRBJ2-5, with D maybe TRBD2 (6 bases). Per germline, CDR1 MGHRA and CDR2 YSYEKL. V lost 4 bases to trimming and J lost 5 bases, with 20 bases between them. This CDR3 region has 16 residues.